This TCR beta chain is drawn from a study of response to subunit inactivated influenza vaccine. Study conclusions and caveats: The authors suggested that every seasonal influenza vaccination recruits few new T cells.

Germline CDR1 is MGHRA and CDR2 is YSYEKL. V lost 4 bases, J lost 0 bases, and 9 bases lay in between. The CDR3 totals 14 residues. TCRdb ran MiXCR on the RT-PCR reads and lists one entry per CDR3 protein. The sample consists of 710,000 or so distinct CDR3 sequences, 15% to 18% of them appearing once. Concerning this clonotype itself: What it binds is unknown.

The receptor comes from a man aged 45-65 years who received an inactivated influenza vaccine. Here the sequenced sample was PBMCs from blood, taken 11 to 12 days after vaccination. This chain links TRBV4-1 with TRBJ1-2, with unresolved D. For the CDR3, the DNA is TGCGCCAGCAGCCGAACGACGGCTAACTATGGCTACACCTTC. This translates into CASSRTTANYGYTF.